This T cell receptor (beta chain) was profiled in a study of cytomegalovirus exposure and HLA in healthy donors. This CDR3 spans 14 amino acids. V was trimmed by 3 bases and J by 6 bases, leaving 15 bases between them. The germline gives CDR1 GTSNPN, CDR2 SVGIG (reference sequence). General study results and limits: Researchers counted 164 TCR beta chains as cytomegalovirus-associated.

Comments on this clone: Its antigen is undetermined.

Primers for the PCR totalled 60 Vbeta and 13 Jbeta. Repertoires were generated with immunoSEQ multiplex PCR, while TCRdb's copy carries only in-frame clones and drops some. In total, the table holds about 160,000 clones. Material: PBMCs. The gene calls are TRBV30 and TRBJ1-5, with a weak D call TRBD1 (6 bases). This receptor was obtained from a woman aged 55-70 years in good health and CMV-seronegative. This CDR3 is CAWRPTGRGQPQHF. The CDR3 nucleotides read TGTGCCTGGAGGCCAACAGGGCGAGGTCAGCCCCAGCATTTT.